This T cell receptor (beta chain) appears in the sequencing data of a study of Ad26.COV2.S vaccination and SARS-CoV-2 variants (dated by TCRdb to the early 2020s). Study-level background: The specificity and breadth of SARS-CoV-2-reactive T cell receptors after Ad26.COV2.S vaccination were assessed by TCRbeta repertoire sequencing. A total of roughly 32 samples were included in the TCR-sequenced set, comprising around 19 Ad26.COV2.S vaccine recipients, 5 placebo recipients and 8 SARS-CoV-2 convalescent individuals. What the research found in general, with its limitations: The authors noted that total T cell responses may have been underestimated by the TCR breadth and depth analyses. Comparable non-spike TCR breadth was observed between vaccine and placebo recipients, consistent with only spike being contained in the vaccine. After vaccination, substantial breadth of spike-specific CD8+ and CD4+ T cell responses was reported. Compared with placebo recipients, Ad26.COV2.S recipients showed higher spike-specific TCR breadth (P = 0.0014).

The immunoSEQ Assay was used to sequence TCRbeta CDR3 regions. After extraction, genomic DNA underwent amplification by bias-controlled multiplex PCR, followed by high-throughput sequencing. The study's own analysis went as follows. To quantify the absolute abundance of every unique TCRbeta CDR3 region, sequences were collapsed and filtered. T cell fraction was estimated by normalizing TCRbeta template counts to usable DNA, with usable DNA measured through amplification of reference genes found in all nucleated cells. Repertoire TCRs were annotated as SARS-CoV-2-specific by exact matching of V gene, CDR3 amino acid sequence and J gene to a known reactive TCR set. The reference SARS-CoV-2 TCR set came from MIRA and was filtered for enrichment in COVID-19-positive ImmuneCODE repertoires, removing public or cross-reactive TCRs. Drawing on the MIRA antigens, annotated TCRs were analysed further at the level of specific ORF or position within ORF. Breadth was defined as annotated unique rearrangements over total unique productive rearrangements; depth was the summed frequency of those rearrangements. TCR breadth was compared between groups using two-sided Wilcoxon rank-sum tests. Here the immuneACCESS table is served through TCRdb, limited to in-frame sequences with V and J called. Missing clones are a known gap in these copies; in checked studies unresolved V genes cover under half, and the rest lacks a known reason. V, J and clone size were drawn from that table, and D and trimming were deduced from the DNA. For this sample there are around 350,000 clones; about 90% appear just once. The ten largest account for 3.9% of the sample.

What this sample's time point label stands for: individuals recovered from natural SARS-CoV-2 infection. Counted from cysteine to phenylalanine, this CDR3 has 12 amino acids. Only the CDR3 DNA is retained, 36 bases long and in frame from the first base. Cut back by 5 bases and 4 bases, the V and J ends lie 8 bases apart. Worth noting for this clone: The target of this receptor is not known. Within one base of it there is no much larger clone, and no base qualities were kept.

The chain is made from TRBV12-3 or TRBV12-4 and TRBJ1-2; the D segment cannot be called with confidence. Sample: peripheral blood, taken after recovery from COVID-19. This clonotype originated in a human donor who had recovered from COVID-19. CDR3 sequence: CASSRPGYGYTF. The nucleotide sequence is given as TGTGCCAGCAGTCGTCCGGGCTATGGCTACACCTTC.